This T cell receptor (beta chain) was recorded in a study of beta chain features in type 1 diabetes. Germline assignment: CDR1 SQVTM and CDR2 ANQGSEA. The CDR3 sequence is 12 residues long. Between the trimmed V and J ends, which lost 7 bases and 3 bases, there was a span of 9 bases. Of the isolated RNA, all was reverse transcribed, and so the sequenced material was expressed TCRB transcripts. Profiling relied on immunoSEQ multiplex PCR, and the TCRdb table lists in-frame clones only, not all of them. The sample gives about 450,000 clones, about an eighth of which show up once; 0.046% is in the top ten.

The sequence was obtained from a woman younger than 35 in good health. This chain uses TRBV29-1 with TRBJ2-2; D is uncertain. Source material: naive CD4+ T cells from blood. The CDR3 DNA is TGCAGCGCCGGTACGGACACCGGGGAGCTGTTTTTT. It encodes CSAGTDTGELFF.